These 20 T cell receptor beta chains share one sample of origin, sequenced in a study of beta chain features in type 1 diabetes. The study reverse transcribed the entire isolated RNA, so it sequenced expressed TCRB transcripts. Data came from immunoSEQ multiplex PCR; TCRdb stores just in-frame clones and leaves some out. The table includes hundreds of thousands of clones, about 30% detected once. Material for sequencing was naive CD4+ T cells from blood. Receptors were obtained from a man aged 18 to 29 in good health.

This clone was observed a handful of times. This chain's CDR3 is CASSQTFGYEQYF. The CDR3 DNA reads TGTGCCAGCAGCCAGACTTTCGGCTACGAGCAGTACTTC. This chain joins TRBV7-2 and TRBJ2-5; D unresolved. The J call could be wrong; TRBJ2-7 is a better fit for the DNA end. The CDR3 is 13 amino acids. CDR1 is SGHTA and CDR2 is FQGNSA in the germline V gene.

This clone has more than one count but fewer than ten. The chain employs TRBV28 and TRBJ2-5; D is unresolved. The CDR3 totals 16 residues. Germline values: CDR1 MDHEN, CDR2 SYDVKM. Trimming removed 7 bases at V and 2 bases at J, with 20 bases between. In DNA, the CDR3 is TGTGCCAGCACGCCACTGTATGTTAGGCAGCAAGAGACCCAGTACTTC. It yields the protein CASTPLYVRQQETQYF. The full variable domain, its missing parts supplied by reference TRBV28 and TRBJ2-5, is DVKVTQSSRYLVKRTGEKVFLECVQDMDHENMFWYRQDPGLGLRLIYFSYDVKMKEKGDIPEGYSVSREKKERFSLILESASTNQTSMYLCASTPLYVRQQETQYFGPGTRLLVL.

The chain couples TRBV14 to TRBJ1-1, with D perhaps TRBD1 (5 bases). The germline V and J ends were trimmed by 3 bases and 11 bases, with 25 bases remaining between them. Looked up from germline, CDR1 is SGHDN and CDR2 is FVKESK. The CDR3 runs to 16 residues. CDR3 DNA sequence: TGTGCCAGCAGCCACCCTAGAGTGGGGCCGACTACGAGGGCTTTCTTT. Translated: CASSHPRVGPTTRAFF.

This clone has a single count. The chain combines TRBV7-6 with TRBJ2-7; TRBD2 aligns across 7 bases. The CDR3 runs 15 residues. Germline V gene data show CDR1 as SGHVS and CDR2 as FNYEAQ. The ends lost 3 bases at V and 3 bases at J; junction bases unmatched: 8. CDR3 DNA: TGTGCCAGCAGCTTGGAATGGGGCGGGAGCTACGAGCAGTACTTC. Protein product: CASSLEWGGSYEQYF.

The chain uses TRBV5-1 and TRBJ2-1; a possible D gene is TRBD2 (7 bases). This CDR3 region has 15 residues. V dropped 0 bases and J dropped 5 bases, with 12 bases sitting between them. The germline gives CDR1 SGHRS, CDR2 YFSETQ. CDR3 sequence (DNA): TGCGCCAGCAGCTTGGCGGGGGGCCGGGACAATGAGCAGTTCTTC. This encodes CASSLAGGRDNEQFF. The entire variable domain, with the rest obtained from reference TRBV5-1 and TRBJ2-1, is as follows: KAGVTQTPRYLIKTRGQQVTLSCSPISGHRSVSWYQQTPGQGLQFLFEYFSETQRNKGNFPGRFSGRQFSNSRSEMNVSTLELGDSALYLCASSLAGGRDNEQFFGPGTRLTVL.

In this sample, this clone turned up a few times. CDR3 sequence (DNA): TGTGCCATCACCAGGGACCTCGGCTATGGCTACACCTTC. This encodes CAITRDLGYGYTF. This chain links TRBV10-3 with TRBJ1-2; the D gene is possibly TRBD1 (5 bases). V lost 7 bases to trimming and J lost 4 bases, with 13 bases between them. This CDR3 is 13 amino acids long. Per the germline V gene, CDR1 is ENHRY and CDR2 is SYGVKD.

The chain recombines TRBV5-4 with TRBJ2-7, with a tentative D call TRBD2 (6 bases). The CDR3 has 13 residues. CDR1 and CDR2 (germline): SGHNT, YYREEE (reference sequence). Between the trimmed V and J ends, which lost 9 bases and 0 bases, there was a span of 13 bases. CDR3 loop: CAMGLQNSYEQYF. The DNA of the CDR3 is TGTGCCATGGGACTTCAAAACTCCTACGAGCAGTACTTC.

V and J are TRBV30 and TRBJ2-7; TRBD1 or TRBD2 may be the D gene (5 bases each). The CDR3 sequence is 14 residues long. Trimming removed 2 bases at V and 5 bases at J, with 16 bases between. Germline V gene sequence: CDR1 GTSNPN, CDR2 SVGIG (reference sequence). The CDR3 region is CAWSPSLGDHEQYF. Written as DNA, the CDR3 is TGTGCCTGGAGTCCAAGCTTGGGGGACCACGAGCAGTACTTC.

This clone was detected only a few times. The CDR3 protein is CASKLAVYNEQFF. The DNA of the CDR3 is TGTGCCAGCAAACTAGCGGTATACAATGAGCAGTTCTTC. This rearrangement joins TRBV6-5 to TRBJ2-1, with 8 bases fitting TRBD2. CDR3 length: 13 residues. Trimming at V came to 7 bases and at J to 4 bases, leaving 3 bases not matched to a gene. The germline V gene has CDR1 MNHEY and CDR2 SVGAGI.

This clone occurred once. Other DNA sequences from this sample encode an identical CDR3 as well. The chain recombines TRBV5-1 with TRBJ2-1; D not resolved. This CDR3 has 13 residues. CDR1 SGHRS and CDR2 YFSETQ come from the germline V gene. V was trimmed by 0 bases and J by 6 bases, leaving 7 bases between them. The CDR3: CASSLASANEQFF. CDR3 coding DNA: TGCGCCAGCAGCTTGGCCTCAGCCAATGAGCAGTTCTTC.

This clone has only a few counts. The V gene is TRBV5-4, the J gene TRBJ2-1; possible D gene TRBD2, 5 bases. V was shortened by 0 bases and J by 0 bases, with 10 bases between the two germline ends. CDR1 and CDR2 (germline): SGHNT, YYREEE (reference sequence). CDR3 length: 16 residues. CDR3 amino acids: CASSLGGRSSYNEQFF. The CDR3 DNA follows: TGTGCCAGCAGCTTGGGAGGGCGTAGCTCCTACAATGAGCAGTTCTTC.

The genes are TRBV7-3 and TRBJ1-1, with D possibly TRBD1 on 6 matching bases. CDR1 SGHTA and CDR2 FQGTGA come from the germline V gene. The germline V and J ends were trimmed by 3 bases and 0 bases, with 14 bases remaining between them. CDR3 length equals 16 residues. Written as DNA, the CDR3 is TGTGCCAGCAGCTTGAGAGCCAGGGGCCTGAACACTGAAGCTTTCTTT. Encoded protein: CASSLRARGLNTEAFF. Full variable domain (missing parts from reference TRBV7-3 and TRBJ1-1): GAGVSQTPSNKVTEKGKYVELRCDPISGHTALYWYRQSLGQGPEFLIYFQGTGAADDSGLPNDRFFAVRPEGSVSTLKIQRTERGDSAVYLCASSLRARGLNTEAFFGQGTRLTVV.

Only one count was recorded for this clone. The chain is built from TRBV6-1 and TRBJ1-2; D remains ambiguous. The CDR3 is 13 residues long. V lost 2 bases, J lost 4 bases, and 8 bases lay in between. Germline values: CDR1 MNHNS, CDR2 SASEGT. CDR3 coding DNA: TGTGCCAGCAGTGAATGGGCAGTCTATGGCTACACCTTC. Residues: CASSEWAVYGYTF.

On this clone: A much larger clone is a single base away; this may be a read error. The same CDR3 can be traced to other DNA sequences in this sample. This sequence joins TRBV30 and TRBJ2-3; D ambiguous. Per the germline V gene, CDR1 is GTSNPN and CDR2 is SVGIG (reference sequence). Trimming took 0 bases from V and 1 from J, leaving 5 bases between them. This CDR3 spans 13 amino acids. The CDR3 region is CAWSVKGTDTQYF. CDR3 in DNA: TGTGCCTGGAGTGTAAAGGGCACAGATACGCAGTATTTT.

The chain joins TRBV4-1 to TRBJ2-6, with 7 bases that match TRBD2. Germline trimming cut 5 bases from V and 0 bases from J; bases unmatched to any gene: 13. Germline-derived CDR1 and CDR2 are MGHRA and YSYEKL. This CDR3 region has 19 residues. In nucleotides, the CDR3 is TGCGCCAGCAGCTCCAAGGCGGGGGAAATTTACTCTGGGGCCAACGTCCTGACTTTC. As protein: CASSSKAGEIYSGANVLTF.

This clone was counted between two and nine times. CDR3 nucleotides: TGTGCCAGCAGTTTGGGGCAGATAGGGGAGACCCAGTACTTC. This translates into CASSLGQIGETQYF. The gene calls are TRBV28 and TRBJ2-5, with a possible D match to TRBD1 (5 bases). The CDR3 length is 14 residues. Germline V gene data show CDR1 as MDHEN and CDR2 as SYDVKM. The germline V and J ends were trimmed by 3 bases and 5 bases, with 13 bases remaining between them.

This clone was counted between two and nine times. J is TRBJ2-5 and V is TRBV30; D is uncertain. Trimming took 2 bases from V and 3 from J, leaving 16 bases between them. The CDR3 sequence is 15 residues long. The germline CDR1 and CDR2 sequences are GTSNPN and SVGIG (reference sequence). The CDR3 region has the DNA TGTGCCTGGAGTACTGGGCAGCCTGGGGAAGAGACCCAGTACTTC. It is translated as CAWSTGQPGEETQYF.

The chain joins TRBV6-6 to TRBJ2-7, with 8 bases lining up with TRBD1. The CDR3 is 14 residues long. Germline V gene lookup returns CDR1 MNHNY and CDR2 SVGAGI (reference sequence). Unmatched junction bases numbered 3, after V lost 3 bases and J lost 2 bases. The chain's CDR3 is CASSYWDRPYEQYF. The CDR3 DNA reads TGTGCCAGCAGTTATTGGGACAGGCCCTACGAGCAGTACTTC.

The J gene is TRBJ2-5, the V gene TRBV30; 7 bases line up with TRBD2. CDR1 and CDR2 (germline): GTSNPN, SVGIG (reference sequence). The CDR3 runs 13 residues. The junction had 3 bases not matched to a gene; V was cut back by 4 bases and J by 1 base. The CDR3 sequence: CAWTSGIQETQYF. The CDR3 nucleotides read TGTGCCTGGACAAGCGGGATCCAAGAGACCCAGTACTTC.

The CDR3 is CASSVIAGELFF. The CDR3 region has the DNA TGTGCCAGCAGCGTAATCGCCGGGGAGCTGTTTTTT. The chain uses TRBV9 and TRBJ2-2; D ambiguous. CDR3 length: 12 residues. From germline, CDR1 is SGDLS and CDR2 YYNGEE. V dropped 1 base and J dropped 6 bases, with 4 bases sitting between them.